The 2 T cell receptor beta chains below come from one sample, sequenced in a study of blood T cell repertoires in COVID-19. Some clones are missing from TCRdb's copy, which holds only in-frame ones; the method was immunoSEQ multiplex PCR. The sample lists under 130,000 clones, roughly 89% seen once, with 15% to 20% in the top ten. Input material: peripheral blood. The receptors were sampled from a woman aged 80 or over in a cohort sampled during active COVID-19.

This clone has a handful of counts. This sequence joins TRBV7-9 and TRBJ1-2, with D possibly TRBD1 on 5 matching bases. Trimming pared 3 bases from V and 4 bases from J, leaving 6 bases between. This CDR3 has 12 amino acids. Germline lookup yields CDR1 SEHNR and CDR2 FQNEAQ (reference sequence). CDR3 amino acids: CASSLTVYGYTF. CDR3 nucleotides: TGTGCCAGCAGCTTGACAGTCTATGGCTACACCTTC.

This sequence joins TRBV2 and TRBJ1-1; D perhaps matches TRBD1 (6 bases). This CDR3 contains 15 residues. Trimming pared 6 bases from V and 6 bases from J, leaving 20 bases between. Looked up from germline, CDR1 is SNHLY and CDR2 is FYNNEI. CDR3 sequence: CASSALLGGDAEAFF. DNA of the CDR3: TGTGCCAGCAGCGCCCTGTTAGGGGGGGACGCTGAAGCTTTCTTT.